A selection of T cell receptor beta chains follows, all from one sample in a study of blood T cell repertoires in COVID-19. Method: immunoSEQ multiplex PCR; TCRdb's copy keeps in-frame clones and lacks some. Counted here are more than 90,000 clones, 87% occurring once; the ten biggest clones make up around 18%. Sequencing input: peripheral blood. The receptors were gathered from a woman aged 55-70 years with COVID-19, enrolled during active disease. CDR3s include the opening cysteine and the closing phenylalanine or tryptophan. The D gene is left open where the match is weak. Size values are once, few and many counts, or a class for expanded clones, and some rows have none.

j_gene: TRBJ2-2; abundance: few; d_gene: TRBD1; v_gene: TRBV12-3/TRBV12-4; CDR3nt: TGTGCCAGCATCCAGGGACAGGGCGGGGAGCTGTTTTTT; CDR3aa: CASIQGQGGELFF
j_gene: TRBJ1-4; abundance: -; d_gene: -; v_gene: TRBV6-1; CDR3nt: TGTGCCAGCAGTGAAGGTATTGGGGAGGTCTCTAATGAAAAACTGTTTTTT; CDR3aa: CASSEGIGEVSNEKLFF
j_gene: TRBJ2-7; abundance: -; d_gene: TRBD1; v_gene: TRBV5-1; CDR3nt: TGCGCCAGCAGCTTGGAACAGGGGGGCTACGAGCAGTACTTC; CDR3aa: CASSLEQGGYEQYF
j_gene: TRBJ1-6; abundance: -; d_gene: TRBD1; v_gene: TRBV9; CDR3nt: TGTGCCAGCAGCGCGCAGGGGGAACCCAATTCACCCCTCCACTTT; CDR3aa: CASSAQGEPNSPLHF
j_gene: TRBJ1-1; abundance: -; d_gene: -; v_gene: TRBV24-1; CDR3nt: TGTGCCACGAAGAAGGGAGGGACGGAAAACACTGAAGCTTTCTTT; CDR3aa: CATKKGGTENTEAFF
j_gene: TRBJ2-7; abundance: -; d_gene: TRBD2; v_gene: TRBV30; CDR3nt: TGTGCCTGGAGTGGGGCGGGGGGACTCTACGAGCAGTACTTC; CDR3aa: CAWSGAGGLYEQYF
j_gene: TRBJ2-1; abundance: -; d_gene: -; v_gene: TRBV4-2; CDR3nt: TGTGCCAGCAGCCAAGTAGTTCATAGCTCCAGGCAGTTCTTC; CDR3aa: CASSQVVHSSRQFF
j_gene: TRBJ1-1; abundance: -; d_gene: -; v_gene: TRBV7-9; CDR3nt: TGTGCCAGCAGCTTACGACGGGAACGCACTGAAGCTTTCTTT; CDR3aa: CASSLRRERTEAFF
j_gene: TRBJ1-6; abundance: -; d_gene: -; v_gene: TRBV6-2/TRBV6-3; CDR3nt: TGTGCCAGCAGTTACCCGTCACCCCTCCACTTT; CDR3aa: CASSYPSPLHF
j_gene: TRBJ1-1; abundance: -; d_gene: -; v_gene: TRBV4-3; CDR3nt: TGCGCCAGCAGCCAAGGTTGGCAGAACACTGAAGCTTTCTTT; CDR3aa: CASSQGWQNTEAFF
j_gene: TRBJ2-1; abundance: -; d_gene: TRBD2; v_gene: TRBV6-2/TRBV6-3; CDR3nt: TGTGCCAGCAGTTTAATAGCGGGGGGCAGCTCCTACAATGAGCAGTTCTTC; CDR3aa: CASSLIAGGSSYNEQFF
j_gene: TRBJ1-3; abundance: -; d_gene: -; v_gene: TRBV14; CDR3nt: TGTGCCAGCAGCCCCAGGGGAGAGTTGGAAAACACCATATATTTT; CDR3aa: CASSPRGELENTIYF
j_gene: TRBJ1-2; abundance: -; d_gene: -; v_gene: TRBV7-2; CDR3nt: TGTGCCAGCAGCTTAGGACAGTATGGCTACACCTTC; CDR3aa: CASSLGQYGYTF
j_gene: TRBJ2-3; abundance: -; d_gene: -; v_gene: TRBV19; CDR3nt: TGTGCCAGTAGTATGGTAGATTATACGCAGTATTTT; CDR3aa: CASSMVDYTQYF
j_gene: TRBJ2-1; abundance: -; d_gene: TRBD2; v_gene: TRBV3-1/TRBV3-2; CDR3nt: TGTGCCAGCAGCCAAGATAGGGCGGGGGGGTTTTACAATGAGCAGTTCTTC; CDR3aa: CASSQDRAGGFYNEQFF